Listed below are T cell receptor beta chains from one sample, sequenced in a study of CD8+ T cells in alopecia areata. Only in-frame clones appear in the TCRdb table, and some are missing; sequencing was by immunoSEQ multiplex PCR. The sample carries some 210,000 clones, around 65% recorded once. Sequencing used CD4+ T cells sorted from blood, obtained at approximately week 44, from a patient treated with tofacitinib. The receptors were gathered from a human donor with alopecia areata. Each CDR3 is given with its conserved first and last residue. A D gene is named only where the DNA matches it firmly. Not every row has a clone size; where given, it reads once, few, many or a size class.

cdr3_aa: CASSSRLAGGPYEQYF; cdr3_nt: TGTGCCAGCAGCTCCAGACTAGCGGGGGGACCTTACGAGCAGTACTTC; d_call: TRBD2; j_call: TRBJ2-7; clone_size: NA; v_call: TRBV11-1
cdr3_aa: CASSQRASWYEQYF; cdr3_nt: TGCGCCAGCAGTCAAAGAGCTAGCTGGTACGAGCAGTACTTC; d_call: NA; j_call: TRBJ2-7; clone_size: few; v_call: TRBV23-1
cdr3_aa: CSVERPGVAFGEQFF; cdr3_nt: TGCAGCGTGGAACGGCCAGGGGTTGCATTCGGTGAGCAGTTCTTC; d_call: NA; j_call: TRBJ2-1; clone_size: NA; v_call: TRBV29-1
cdr3_aa: CASRHGTGLGNQPQHF; cdr3_nt: TGTGCCAGTAGACACGGGACAGGGCTTGGCAATCAGCCCCAGCATTTT; d_call: TRBD1; j_call: TRBJ1-5; clone_size: NA; v_call: TRBV19
cdr3_aa: CASSTRSGVPYNEQFF; cdr3_nt: TGCGCCAGCAGCACGCGATCAGGGGTCCCCTACAATGAGCAGTTCTTC; d_call: NA; j_call: TRBJ2-1; clone_size: NA; v_call: TRBV4-3
cdr3_aa: CASSRQGGPYEQYF; cdr3_nt: TGTGCCAGCAGCAGACAGGGAGGGCCCTACGAGCAGTACTTC; d_call: NA; j_call: TRBJ2-7; clone_size: NA; v_call: TRBV28
cdr3_aa: CASNGGGLNTDTQYF; cdr3_nt: TGTGCCAGCAACGGAGGCGGTCTCAACACAGATACGCAGTATTTT; d_call: NA; j_call: TRBJ2-3; clone_size: NA; v_call: TRBV6-1
cdr3_aa: CASSPLGPGANVLTF; cdr3_nt: TGTGCCAGCAGCCCCCTGGGGCCCGGGGCCAACGTCCTGACTTTC; d_call: NA; j_call: TRBJ2-6; clone_size: once; v_call: TRBV14
cdr3_aa: CASSRSRAWDEQYF; cdr3_nt: TGTGCCAGCAGCCGCAGCAGGGCCTGGGACGAGCAGTACTTC; d_call: NA; j_call: TRBJ2-7; clone_size: NA; v_call: TRBV7-9
cdr3_aa: CAWSVLAGTYNEQFF; cdr3_nt: TGTGCCTGGAGTGTTTTAGCGGGGACATACAATGAGCAGTTCTTC; d_call: TRBD2; j_call: TRBJ2-1; clone_size: NA; v_call: TRBV30
cdr3_aa: CSVMAQAGSPLHF; cdr3_nt: TGCAGCGTGATGGCCCAAGCGGGGTCACCCCTCCACTTT; d_call: NA; j_call: TRBJ1-6; clone_size: NA; v_call: TRBV29-1
cdr3_aa: CASSDFGRAAGKAFF; cdr3_nt: TGTGCCAGCAGTGATTTTGGCAGGGCGGCGGGTAAAGCTTTCTTT; d_call: NA; j_call: TRBJ1-1; clone_size: NA; v_call: TRBV25-1
cdr3_aa: CASSFGGVHEQYF; cdr3_nt: TGCGCCAGCAGCTTCGGGGGTGTGCACGAGCAGTACTTC; d_call: NA; j_call: TRBJ2-7; clone_size: NA; v_call: TRBV5-1
cdr3_aa: CATASGGGETQYF; cdr3_nt: TGTGCCACCGCATCAGGGGGAGGAGAGACCCAGTACTTC; d_call: NA; j_call: TRBJ2-5; clone_size: NA; v_call: TRBV10-3
cdr3_aa: CASSVTPGTSNTEAFF; cdr3_nt: TGTGCCAGCAGCGTAACTCCAGGGACATCGAACACTGAAGCTTTCTTT; d_call: NA; j_call: TRBJ1-1; clone_size: few; v_call: TRBV9
cdr3_aa: CASSSGDIYQPQHF; cdr3_nt: TGTGCCAGCAGCTCAGGGGACATTTATCAGCCCCAGCATTTT; d_call: NA; j_call: TRBJ1-5; clone_size: NA; v_call: TRBV7-2
cdr3_aa: CSVGGEETQYF; cdr3_nt: TGCAGCGTTGGAGGGGAAGAGACCCAGTACTTC; d_call: NA; j_call: TRBJ2-5; clone_size: few; v_call: TRBV29-1
cdr3_aa: CASMEGAGEKLFF; cdr3_nt: TGTGCCAGCATGGAGGGGGCCGGCGAAAAACTGTTTTTT; d_call: TRBD1; j_call: TRBJ1-4; clone_size: NA; v_call: TRBV25-1
cdr3_aa: CASREQGGRTEAFF; cdr3_nt: TGTGCCAGCAGGGAACAGGGTGGGCGGACTGAAGCTTTCTTT; d_call: NA; j_call: TRBJ1-1; clone_size: NA; v_call: TRBV2
cdr3_aa: CASSYVAGGSNEQFF; cdr3_nt: TGTGCCAGCAGCTATGTGGCAGGGGGGTCAAATGAGCAGTTCTTC; d_call: NA; j_call: TRBJ2-1; clone_size: NA; v_call: TRBV14
cdr3_aa: CASRRDVASNQPQHF; cdr3_nt: TGTGCCAGCAGGAGGGATGTCGCTAGCAATCAGCCCCAGCATTTT; d_call: NA; j_call: TRBJ1-5; clone_size: NA; v_call: TRBV6-6
cdr3_aa: CASLGQGPEEAFF; cdr3_nt: TGTGCCAGCTTAGGACAGGGACCGGAGGAAGCTTTCTTT; d_call: TRBD1; j_call: TRBJ1-1; clone_size: NA; v_call: TRBV18
cdr3_aa: CAWSHGGGKTQYF; cdr3_nt: TGTGCCTGGAGTCACGGGGGGGGAAAGACCCAGTACTTC; d_call: TRBD2; j_call: TRBJ2-5; clone_size: NA; v_call: TRBV30
cdr3_aa: CSVAEGYGYTF; cdr3_nt: TGCAGCGTTGCGGAGGGCTATGGCTACACCTTC; d_call: NA; j_call: TRBJ1-2; clone_size: NA; v_call: TRBV29-1
cdr3_aa: CASSREKLFF; cdr3_nt: TGTGCCAGCAGCCGAGAAAAACTGTTTTTT; d_call: NA; j_call: TRBJ1-4; clone_size: NA; v_call: TRBV6-1
cdr3_aa: CASSPGQSEQYF; cdr3_nt: TGTGCCAGCTCACCGGGTCAATCCGAGCAGTACTTC; d_call: NA; j_call: TRBJ2-7; clone_size: NA; v_call: TRBV18
cdr3_aa: CAWRGQAIVYGYTF; cdr3_nt: TGTGCCTGGAGGGGACAGGCAATTGTCTATGGCTACACCTTC; d_call: TRBD1; j_call: TRBJ1-2; clone_size: few; v_call: TRBV30
cdr3_aa: CASSEGQGNIQYF; cdr3_nt: TGTGCCAGTAGCGAAGGACAGGGAAACATTCAGTACTTC; d_call: TRBD1; j_call: TRBJ2-4; clone_size: NA; v_call: TRBV19
cdr3_aa: CASSLLENTEAFF; cdr3_nt: TGTGCCAGCAGCTTATTGGAGAACACTGAAGCTTTCTTT; d_call: NA; j_call: TRBJ1-1; clone_size: NA; v_call: TRBV7-2
cdr3_aa: CASSRLGGDNEQFF; cdr3_nt: TGCGCCAGCAGTCGCCTGGGAGGGGACAATGAGCAGTTCTTC; d_call: TRBD2; j_call: TRBJ2-1; clone_size: NA; v_call: TRBV23-1
cdr3_aa: CASRRPGTADYGYTF; cdr3_nt: TGCGCCAGCAGACGCCCCGGGACAGCCGACTATGGCTACACCTTC; d_call: TRBD1; j_call: TRBJ1-2; clone_size: NA; v_call: TRBV4-1
cdr3_aa: CASSPTSGGAKNTQYF; cdr3_nt: TGTGCCAGCAGCCCCACTAGCGGGGGGGCTAAGAATACGCAGTATTTT; d_call: TRBD2; j_call: TRBJ2-3; clone_size: NA; v_call: TRBV7-2
cdr3_aa: CASSGRTGKSSYEQYF; cdr3_nt: TGTGCCAGCAGCGGACGGACTGGGAAAAGCTCCTACGAGCAGTACTTC; d_call: NA; j_call: TRBJ2-7; clone_size: NA; v_call: TRBV13
cdr3_aa: CASSLARGIQETQYF; cdr3_nt: TGTGCCAGCAGCTTAGCACGGGGGATCCAAGAGACCCAGTACTTC; d_call: NA; j_call: TRBJ2-5; clone_size: NA; v_call: TRBV7-2
cdr3_aa: CAWSPGAGQPQHF; cdr3_nt: TGTGCCTGGAGTCCAGGGGCCGGTCAGCCCCAGCATTTT; d_call: NA; j_call: TRBJ1-5; clone_size: NA; v_call: TRBV30
cdr3_aa: CATSRDRLAGNEQFF; cdr3_nt: TGTGCCACCAGCAGAGATCGCCTAGCGGGGAATGAGCAGTTCTTC; d_call: TRBD2; j_call: TRBJ2-1; clone_size: NA; v_call: TRBV15